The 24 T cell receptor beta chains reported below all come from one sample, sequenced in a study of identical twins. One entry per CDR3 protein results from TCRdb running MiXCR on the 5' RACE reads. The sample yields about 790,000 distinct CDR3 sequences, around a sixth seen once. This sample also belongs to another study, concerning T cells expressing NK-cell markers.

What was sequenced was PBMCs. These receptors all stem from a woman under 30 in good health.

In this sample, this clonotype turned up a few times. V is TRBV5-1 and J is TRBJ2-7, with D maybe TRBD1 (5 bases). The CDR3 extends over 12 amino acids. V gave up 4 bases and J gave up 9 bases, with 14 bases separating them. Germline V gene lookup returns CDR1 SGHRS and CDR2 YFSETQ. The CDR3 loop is CASSEPGLGQYF. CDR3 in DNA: TGCGCCAGCAGCGAACCAGGGCTTGGGCAGTACTTC. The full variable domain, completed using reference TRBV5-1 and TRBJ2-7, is KAGVTQTPRYLIKTRGQQVTLSCSPISGHRSVSWYQQTPGQGLQFLFEYFSETQRNKGNFPGRFSGRQFSNSRSEMNVSTLELGDSALYLCASSEPGLGQYFGPGTRLTVT.

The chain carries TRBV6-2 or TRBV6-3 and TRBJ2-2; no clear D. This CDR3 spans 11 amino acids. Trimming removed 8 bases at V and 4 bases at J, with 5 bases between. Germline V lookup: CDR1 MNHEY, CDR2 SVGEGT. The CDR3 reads CASLGTGELFF. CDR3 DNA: TGTGCCAGCCTGGGCACCGGGGAGCTGTTTTTT.

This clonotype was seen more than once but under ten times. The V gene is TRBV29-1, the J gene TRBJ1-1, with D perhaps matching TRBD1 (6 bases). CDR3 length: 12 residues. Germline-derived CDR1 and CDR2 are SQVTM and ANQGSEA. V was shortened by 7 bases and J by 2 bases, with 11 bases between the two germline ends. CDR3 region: CSADSSNTEAFF. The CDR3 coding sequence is TGCAGCGCGGACAGTTCTAACACTGAAGCTTTCTTT.

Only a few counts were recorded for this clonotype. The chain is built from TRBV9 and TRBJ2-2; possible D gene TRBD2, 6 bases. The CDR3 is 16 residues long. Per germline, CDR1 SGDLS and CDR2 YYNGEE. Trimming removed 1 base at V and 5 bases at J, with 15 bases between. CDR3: CASSVRTGVSTGELFF. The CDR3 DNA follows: TGTGCCAGCAGCGTAAGGACGGGAGTTAGTACCGGGGAGCTGTTTTTT.

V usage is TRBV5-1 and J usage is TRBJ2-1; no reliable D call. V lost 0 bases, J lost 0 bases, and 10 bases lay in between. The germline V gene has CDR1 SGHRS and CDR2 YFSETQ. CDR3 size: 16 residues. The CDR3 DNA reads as TGCGCCAGCAGCTTGGGCGTCCTGAGCTCCTACAATGAGCAGTTCTTC. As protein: CASSLGVLSSYNEQFF.

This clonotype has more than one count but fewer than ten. The CDR3 sequence is CASSLLGRPSYNEQFF. CDR3 in DNA: TGCGCCAGCAGCCTCCTTGGACGGCCCTCCTACAATGAGCAGTTCTTC. The genes are TRBV5-1 and TRBJ2-1; D not resolved. Germline V lookup: CDR1 SGHRS, CDR2 YFSETQ. V lost 4 bases, J lost 0 bases, and 14 bases lay in between. This CDR3 contains 16 residues.

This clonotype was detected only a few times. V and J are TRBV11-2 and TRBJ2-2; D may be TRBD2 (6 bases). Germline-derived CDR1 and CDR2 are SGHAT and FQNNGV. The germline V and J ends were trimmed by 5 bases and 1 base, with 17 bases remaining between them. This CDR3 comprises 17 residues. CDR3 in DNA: TGTGCCAGCAGCCTATGGAGGGGTAACCAGAACACCGGGGAGCTGTTTTTT. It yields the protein CASSLWRGNQNTGELFF.

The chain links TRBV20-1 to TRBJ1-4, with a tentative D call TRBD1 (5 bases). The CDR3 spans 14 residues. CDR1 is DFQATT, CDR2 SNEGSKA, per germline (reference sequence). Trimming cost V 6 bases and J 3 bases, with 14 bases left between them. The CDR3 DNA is TGCAGTGCCCAGACAGACACCTCTAATGAAAAACTGTTTTTT. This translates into CSAQTDTSNEKLFF.

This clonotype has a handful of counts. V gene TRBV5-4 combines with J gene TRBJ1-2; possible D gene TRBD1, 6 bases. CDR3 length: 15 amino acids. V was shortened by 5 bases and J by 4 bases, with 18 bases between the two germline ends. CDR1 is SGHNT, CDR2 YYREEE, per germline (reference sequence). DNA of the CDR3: TGTGCCAGCAGTCGTGCTGGGGGGCAATTCTATGGCTACACCTTC. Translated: CASSRAGGQFYGYTF. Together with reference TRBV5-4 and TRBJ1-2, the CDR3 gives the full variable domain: ETGVTQSPTHLIKTRGQQVTLRCSSQSGHNTVSWYQQALGQGPQFIFQYYREEENGRGNFPPRFSGLQFPNYSSELNVNALELDDSALYLCASSRAGGQFYGYTFGSGTRLTVV.

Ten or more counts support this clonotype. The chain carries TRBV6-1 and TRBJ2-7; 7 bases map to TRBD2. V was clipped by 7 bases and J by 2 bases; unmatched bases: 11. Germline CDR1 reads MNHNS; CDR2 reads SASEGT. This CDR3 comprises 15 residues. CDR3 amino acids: CASTDGASGTYEQYF. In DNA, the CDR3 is TGTGCCAGCACCGACGGGGCTAGCGGCACCTACGAGCAGTACTTC.

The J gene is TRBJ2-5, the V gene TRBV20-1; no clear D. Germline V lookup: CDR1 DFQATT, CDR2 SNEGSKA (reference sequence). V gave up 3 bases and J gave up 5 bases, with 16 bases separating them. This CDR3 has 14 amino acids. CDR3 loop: CSASDPGPKETQYF. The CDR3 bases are TGCAGTGCTAGCGATCCGGGCCCGAAGGAGACCCAGTACTTC.

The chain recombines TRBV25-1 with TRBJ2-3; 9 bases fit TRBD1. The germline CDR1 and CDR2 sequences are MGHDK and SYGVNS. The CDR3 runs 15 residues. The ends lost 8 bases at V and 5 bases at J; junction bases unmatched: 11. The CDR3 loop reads CASERGDRAGDTQYF. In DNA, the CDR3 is TGTGCCAGCGAGAGAGGGGACAGGGCCGGAGATACGCAGTATTTT. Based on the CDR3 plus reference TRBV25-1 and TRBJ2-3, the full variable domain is EADIYQTPRYLVIGTGKKITLECSQTMGHDKMYWYQQDPGMELHLIHYSYGVNSTEKGDLSSESTVSRIRTEHFPLTLESARPSHTSQYLCASERGDRAGDTQYFGPGTRLTVL.

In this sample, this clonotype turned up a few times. The CDR3 protein is CASTWGSVTEAFF. The CDR3 DNA reads TGTGCCAGCACTTGGGGGTCTGTTACTGAAGCTTTCTTT. This rearrangement joins TRBV12-3 or TRBV12-4 to TRBJ1-1, with D possibly matching TRBD1 (5 bases). Deletions cut 7 bases from V and 5 bases from J, with 14 bases between. The CDR3 totals 13 residues.

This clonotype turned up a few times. The CDR3 sequence is CSGGAYNEQFF. The CDR3 bases are TGCAGTGGCGGGGCTTACAATGAGCAGTTCTTC. The rearrangement uses TRBV20-1 and TRBJ2-1; tentative D call: TRBD2 (6 bases). The CDR3 contains 11 residues. V shed 7 bases and J shed 4 bases, with 8 bases lying between them. Germline V CDR1 and CDR2: DFQATT, SNEGSKA (reference sequence).

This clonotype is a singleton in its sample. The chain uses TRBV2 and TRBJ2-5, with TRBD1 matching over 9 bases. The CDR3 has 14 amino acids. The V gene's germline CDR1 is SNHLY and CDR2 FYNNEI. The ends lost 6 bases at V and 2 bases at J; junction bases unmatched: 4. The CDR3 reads CASRFGQGQETQYF. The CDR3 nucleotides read TGTGCCAGCAGATTCGGACAGGGGCAAGAGACCCAGTACTTC.

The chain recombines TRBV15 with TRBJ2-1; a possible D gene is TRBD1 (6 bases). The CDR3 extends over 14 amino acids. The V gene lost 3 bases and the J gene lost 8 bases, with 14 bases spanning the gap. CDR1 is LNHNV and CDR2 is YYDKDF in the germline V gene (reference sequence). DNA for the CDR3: TGTGCCACCAGCAGCAGGGGCTTGGGGCATGAGCAGTTCTTC. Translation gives CATSSRGLGHEQFF.

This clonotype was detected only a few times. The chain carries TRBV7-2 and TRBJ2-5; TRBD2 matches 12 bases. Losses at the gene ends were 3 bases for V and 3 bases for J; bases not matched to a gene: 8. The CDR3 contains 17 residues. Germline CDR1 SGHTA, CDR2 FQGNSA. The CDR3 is CASSFYPSGRAEETQYF. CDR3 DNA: TGTGCCAGCAGCTTTTATCCTAGCGGGAGGGCCGAAGAGACCCAGTACTTC.

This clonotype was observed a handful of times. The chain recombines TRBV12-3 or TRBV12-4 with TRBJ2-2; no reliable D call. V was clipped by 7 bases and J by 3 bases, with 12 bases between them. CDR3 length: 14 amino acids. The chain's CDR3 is CASTKRSDTGELFF. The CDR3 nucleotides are TGTGCCAGCACGAAACGGTCCGACACCGGGGAGCTGTTTTTT.

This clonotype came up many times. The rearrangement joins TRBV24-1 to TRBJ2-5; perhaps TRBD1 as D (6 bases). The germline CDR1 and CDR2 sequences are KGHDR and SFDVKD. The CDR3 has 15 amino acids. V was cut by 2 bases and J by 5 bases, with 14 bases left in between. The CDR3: CATSDSSDSTETQYF. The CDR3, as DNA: TGTGCCACCAGTGATTCCTCGGACAGTACCGAGACCCAGTACTTC.

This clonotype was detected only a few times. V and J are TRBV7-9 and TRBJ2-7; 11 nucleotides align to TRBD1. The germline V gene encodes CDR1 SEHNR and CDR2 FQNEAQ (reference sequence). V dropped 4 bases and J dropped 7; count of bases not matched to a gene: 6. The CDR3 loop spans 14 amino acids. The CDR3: CASSWDRGMEEQYF. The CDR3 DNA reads TGTGCCAGCAGCTGGGACAGGGGGATGGAGGAGCAGTACTTC.

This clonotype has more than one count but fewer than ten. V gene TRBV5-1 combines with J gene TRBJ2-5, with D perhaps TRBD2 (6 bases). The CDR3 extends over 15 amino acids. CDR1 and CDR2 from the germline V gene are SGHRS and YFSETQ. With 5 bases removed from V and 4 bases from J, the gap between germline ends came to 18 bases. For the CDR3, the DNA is TGCGCCAGCAGGGCGGGAACTCCTGGAGGAGAGACCCAGTACTTC. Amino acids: CASRAGTPGGETQYF.

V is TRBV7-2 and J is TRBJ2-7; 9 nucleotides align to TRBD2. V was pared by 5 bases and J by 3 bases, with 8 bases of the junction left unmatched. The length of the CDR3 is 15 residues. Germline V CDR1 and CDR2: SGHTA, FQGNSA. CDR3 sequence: CASSKLAGVNYEQYF. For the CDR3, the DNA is TGTGCCAGCAGCAAATTAGCGGGGGTAAACTACGAGCAGTACTTC.

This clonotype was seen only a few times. CDR3 DNA: TGCAGTGCCCGCCGGGACGGTGAAGCTTTCTTT. The encoded protein is CSARRDGEAFF. The V call is TRBV20-1, the J call TRBJ1-1; D may be TRBD1 (5 bases). CDR1 is DFQATT and CDR2 is SNEGSKA in the germline V gene (reference sequence). The CDR3 has 11 amino acids. V lost 6 bases and J lost 7, with 12 bases in between.

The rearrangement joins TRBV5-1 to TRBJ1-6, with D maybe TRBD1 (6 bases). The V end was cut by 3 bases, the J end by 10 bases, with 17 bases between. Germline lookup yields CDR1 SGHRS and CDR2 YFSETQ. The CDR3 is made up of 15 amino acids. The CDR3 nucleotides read TGCGCCAGCAGCTGGGGTGCAGGGGAGGACTCACCCCTCCACTTT. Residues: CASSWGAGEDSPLHF. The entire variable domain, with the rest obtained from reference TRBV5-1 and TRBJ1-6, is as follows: KAGVTQTPRYLIKTRGQQVTLSCSPISGHRSVSWYQQTPGQGLQFLFEYFSETQRNKGNFPGRFSGRQFSNSRSEMNVSTLELGDSALYLCASSWGAGEDSPLHFGNGTRLTVT.